The entry below describes one TCR beta chain. Its cognate antigen is unknown. This sample was included in a study of cytomegalovirus exposure and HLA in healthy donors. Study in general: The Caucasian-associated ancestry cluster contained 81% of the roughly 370 genotyped donors. General observations from the study: A link between a missense DCLRE1C variant and TCR beta V- and J-gene trimming emerged from a later analysis. It was approximately 170 TCR beta chains that were listed as cytomegalovirus-associated.

A multiplex PCR was run with 60 Vbeta primers and 13 Jbeta primers. Data came from immunoSEQ multiplex PCR; TCRdb stores just in-frame clones and leaves some out. This table holds more than 50,000 clones, roughly 87% found once. Deletions cut 6 bases from V and 6 bases from J, with 26 bases between. The germline CDR1 and CDR2 sequences are SQVTM and ANQGSEA. This CDR3 has 16 residues. Sequencing used PBMCs. The sequence came from a female donor in good health and CMV-seronegative. This chain links TRBV29-1 with TRBJ1-2; possibly TRBD1 for D (5 bases). The CDR3 DNA reads TGCAGCGTCCGCAATATTATCGCCCCAGGGCGTCATGGCTACACCTTC. Translating gives CSVRNIIAPGRHGYTF.